Each of the 18 T cell receptor beta chains below was sequenced from the same sample in a study of identical twins. TCRdb reprocessed the 5' RACE reads with MiXCR, giving one entry per CDR3 protein. The sample carries about 520,000 distinct CDR3 sequences, roughly 21% recorded once. The sample was also reused in another study, on T cells expressing NK-cell markers.

Sequencing used CD4+ T cells sorted from blood. These receptors were obtained from a woman aged 18-29 years in good health.

V usage is TRBV5-5 and J usage is TRBJ2-5; TRBD2 agrees at 14 bases. This CDR3 comprises 16 residues. V lost 3 bases to trimming and J lost 6 bases; unmatched junction nucleotides: 7. Per the germline V gene, CDR1 is SGHKS and CDR2 is YYEKEE (reference sequence). The CDR3 is CASSYRLAGGFQTQYF. The CDR3 nucleotides are TGTGCCAGCAGCTACAGACTAGCGGGAGGGTTTCAGACCCAGTACTTC.

This clonotype was detected many times. The V call is TRBV29-1, the J call TRBJ2-7; 9 nucleotides match TRBD2. The V gene end was trimmed by 6 bases and the J gene end by 4 bases; junction bases not matched to a gene: 4. Germline-derived CDR1 and CDR2 are SQVTM and ANQGSEA. The CDR3 has 12 amino acids. CDR3 region: CSVLTSGYEQYF. CDR3 nucleotide sequence: TGCAGCGTCTTAACTAGCGGGTACGAGCAGTACTTC.

The chain couples TRBV10-3 to TRBJ1-6; D may be TRBD1 (5 bases). Looked up from germline, CDR1 is ENHRY and CDR2 is SYGVKD. The V gene lost 10 bases and the J gene lost 13 bases, with 20 bases spanning the gap. This CDR3 comprises 13 residues. The CDR3 region is CATRLGGRSPLHF. The CDR3 nucleotides read TGTGCCACCCGTTTGGGGGGACGATCCCCCCTCCACTTT.

The sample holds many counts of this clonotype. The chain links TRBV12-3 or TRBV12-4 to TRBJ2-1; 8 bases match TRBD2. The CDR3 contains 16 residues. V was clipped by 5 bases and J by 4 bases; unmatched bases: 10. The CDR3 loop reads CASSTSRGGSYNEQFF. DNA for the CDR3: TGTGCCAGCAGTACTAGCCGGGGGGGGTCGTACAATGAGCAGTTCTTC.

This clonotype was seen a few times. The rearrangement uses TRBV20-1 and TRBJ1-6; D is perhaps TRBD1 (5 bases). The germline gives CDR1 DFQATT, CDR2 SNEGSKA (reference sequence). The CDR3 runs to 16 residues. V lost 0 bases, J lost 6 bases, and 15 bases lay in between. The CDR3 protein is CSARDPVAGTNSPLHF. In DNA, the CDR3 is TGCAGTGCTAGAGACCCCGTTGCAGGGACTAATTCACCCCTCCACTTT.

The J gene is TRBJ2-7, the V gene TRBV19; possible D gene TRBD1, 6 bases. The CDR3 contains 14 residues. V lost 6 bases to trimming and J lost 0 bases, with 12 bases between them. CDR1 LNHDA and CDR2 SQIVND come from the germline V gene (reference sequence). The CDR3 reads CASSQDRISYEQYF. For the CDR3, the DNA is TGTGCCAGTAGCCAAGACAGGATCTCCTACGAGCAGTACTTC.

The CDR3: CASSWPGTGSEQFF. The CDR3 coding sequence is TGTGCCAGCAGTTGGCCCGGGACAGGGAGTGAGCAGTTCTTC. The V call is TRBV12-3 or TRBV12-4, the J call TRBJ2-1; 9 bases agree with TRBD1. The CDR3 runs 14 residues. With 4 bases clipped from V and 9 bases from J, the junction kept 7 bases outside the gene matches.

The chain joins TRBV29-1 to TRBJ2-1; 8 bases align to TRBD2. The CDR3 covers 14 residues. The J segment lost 8 bases and the V segment lost 1 base, leaving 7 bases of the junction unmatched. The germline V gene encodes CDR1 SQVTM and CDR2 ANQGSEA. CDR3 DNA sequence: TGCAGCGTTGAAGGGACTAGCCTCCGAGATGAGCAGTTCTTC. Protein sequence: CSVEGTSLRDEQFF.

This clonotype was counted only a few times. The rearrangement uses TRBV30 and TRBJ2-7; D is undetermined. This CDR3 is built from 14 residues. Between the trimmed V and J ends, which lost 3 bases and 2 bases, there was a span of 14 bases. CDR1 and CDR2 from the germline V gene are GTSNPN and SVGIG (reference sequence). The CDR3 is CAWSPKLVTYEQYF. CDR3 nucleotides: TGTGCCTGGAGCCCAAAGCTCGTAACCTACGAGCAGTACTTC.

This chain uses TRBV20-1 with TRBJ2-1; 8 bases are shared with TRBD2. Germline trimming cut 3 bases from V and 5 bases from J; bases unmatched to any gene: 3. Per germline, CDR1 DFQATT and CDR2 SNEGSKA (reference sequence). The CDR3 has 13 amino acids. The CDR3 sequence: CSASGGAHNEQFF. DNA of the CDR3: TGCAGTGCTAGCGGGGGGGCCCACAATGAGCAGTTCTTC.

V usage is TRBV5-6 and J usage is TRBJ1-4; TRBD1 might be the D (6 bases). Germline CDR1 SGHDT, CDR2 YYEEEE. This CDR3 spans 18 amino acids. Trimming shortened V by 1 base and J by 3 bases, and 19 bases separated the two germline ends. CDR3 residues: CASSLTIGQPKANEKLFF. The CDR3 bases are TGTGCCAGCAGCTTGACAATTGGACAGCCCAAGGCTAATGAAAAACTGTTTTTT.

The chain carries TRBV5-1 and TRBJ1-1; 7 bases agree with TRBD1. The CDR3 consists of 15 residues. V was clipped by 4 bases and J by 4 bases; unmatched bases: 10. The germline V gene encodes CDR1 SGHRS and CDR2 YFSETQ. The CDR3 sequence: CASSVNRGGTTEAFF. CDR3 DNA sequence: TGCGCCAGCAGCGTGAACAGGGGAGGGACCACTGAAGCTTTCTTT.

The gene calls are TRBV5-1 and TRBJ2-1; perhaps TRBD2 as D (6 bases). The CDR3 is 12 amino acids. Germline-derived CDR1 and CDR2 are SGHRS and YFSETQ. V lost 5 bases and J lost 8, with 11 bases in between. The CDR3 DNA follows: TGCGCCAGCAGGCGGGATTTGGATGAGCAGTTCTTC. Amino acids: CASRRDLDEQFF.

The rearrangement links TRBV7-2 to TRBJ2-5; a possible D gene is TRBD1 (5 bases). The CDR3 spans 12 residues. The V gene's germline CDR1 is SGHTA and CDR2 FQGNSA. Between the trimmed V and J ends, which lost 6 bases and 4 bases, there was a span of 9 bases. The CDR3 loop is CASSSQGETQYF. The CDR3 DNA sequence: TGTGCCAGCAGTTCTCAGGGAGAGACCCAGTACTTC.

The chain recombines TRBV7-2 with TRBJ2-5; the D gene is possibly TRBD1 (5 bases). The CDR3 is 15 amino acids. V was shortened by 0 bases and J by 5 bases, with 13 bases between the two germline ends. CDR1 SGHTA and CDR2 FQGNSA come from the germline V gene. CDR3 sequence reads: CASSLASRAGETQYF. The DNA of the CDR3 is TGTGCCAGCAGCTTAGCGAGCAGGGCTGGCGAGACCCAGTACTTC. The full variable domain, completed using reference TRBV7-2 and TRBJ2-5, is GAGVSQSPSNKVTEKGKDVELRCDPISGHTALYWYRQSLGQGLEFLIYFQGNSAPDKSGLPSDRFSAERTGGSVSTLTIQRTQQEDSAVYLCASSLASRAGETQYFGPGTRLLVL.

Written as DNA, the CDR3 is TGCGCCAGCAGCCTCATGGGGGACAGAGACTACGAGCAGTACTTC. This translates into CASSLMGDRDYEQYF. J is TRBJ2-7 and V is TRBV5-1; 7 nucleotides line up with TRBD1. Germline-derived CDR1 and CDR2 are SGHRS and YFSETQ. V lost 4 bases and J lost 3; bases outside the gene matches: 10. The CDR3 has 15 residues.

This clonotype occurred many times. The chain has TRBV6-1 and TRBJ2-7; 8 nucleotides align to TRBD1. CDR3 length equals 15 residues. V gave up 6 bases and J gave up 0 bases; unmatched junction bases: 7. Germline CDR1 and CDR2: MNHNS and SASEGT. The CDR3 region has the DNA TGTGCCAGCAGCCCCACAGGGGGTAGCTCCTACGAGCAGTACTTC. Translating it yields CASSPTGGSSYEQYF.

The chain employs TRBV18 and TRBJ1-2; no reliable D call. Germline V gene sequence: CDR1 KGHSH, CDR2 LQKENI. V lost 3 bases to trimming and J lost 4 bases, with 9 bases between them. The CDR3 has 13 residues. CDR3 region: CASSPQPFYGYTF. Written as DNA, the CDR3 is TGTGCCAGCTCACCCCAGCCATTCTATGGCTACACCTTC.